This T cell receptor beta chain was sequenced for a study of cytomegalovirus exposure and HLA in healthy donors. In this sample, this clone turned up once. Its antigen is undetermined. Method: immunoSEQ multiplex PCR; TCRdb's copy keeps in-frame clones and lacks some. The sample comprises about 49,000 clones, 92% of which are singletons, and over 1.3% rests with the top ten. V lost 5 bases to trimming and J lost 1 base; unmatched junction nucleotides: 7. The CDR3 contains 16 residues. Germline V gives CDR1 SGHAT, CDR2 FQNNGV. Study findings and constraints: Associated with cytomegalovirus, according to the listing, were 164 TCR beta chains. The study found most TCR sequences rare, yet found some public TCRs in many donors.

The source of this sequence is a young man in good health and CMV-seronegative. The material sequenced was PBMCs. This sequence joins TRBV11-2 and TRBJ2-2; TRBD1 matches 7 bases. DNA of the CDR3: TGTGCCAGCAGCCCGCTCAGGGGGTGGAACACCGGGGAGCTGTTTTTT. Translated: CASSPLRGWNTGELFF. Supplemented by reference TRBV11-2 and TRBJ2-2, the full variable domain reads EAGVAQSPRYKIIEKRQSVAFWCNPISGHATLYWYQQILGQGPKLLIQFQNNGVVDDSQLPKDRFSAERLKGVDSTLKIQPAKLEDSAVYLCASSPLRGWNTGELFFGEGSRLTVL.